This is a list of T cell receptor beta chains from one sample in a study of CD8+ T cells in alopecia areata. Only in-frame clones appear in the TCRdb table, and some are missing; sequencing was by immunoSEQ multiplex PCR. The sample carries roughly 140,000 clones, roughly four fifths recorded once. The material sequenced was CD8+ T cells sorted from blood, taken at week 4, from a patient treated with tofacitinib. The receptors stem from a human donor with alopecia areata. Each CDR3 is given with its conserved first and last residue. Each record gives: J gene, D gene, CDR3 length, V gene, clone size, CDR3 DNA, CDR3 protein. The D gene is left open where the match is weak. Expanded clones are given a class, and other clones once, few, many or no size at all.

j_gene: TRBJ2-5
d_gene: .
len: 13
v_gene: TRBV19
abundance: .
CDR3nt: TGTGCCAGTAAGATGATAGCGGAAGAGACCCAGTACTTC
CDR3aa: CASKMIAEETQYF

j_gene: TRBJ2-1
d_gene: .
len: 12
v_gene: TRBV7-6
abundance: .
CDR3nt: TGTGCCAGCAGCTTAGAGGCGAATGAGCAGTTCTTC
CDR3aa: CASSLEANEQFF

j_gene: TRBJ2-5
d_gene: TRBD1
len: 14
v_gene: TRBV7-9
abundance: .
CDR3nt: TGTGCCAGCAGCCCCCGGGACAGCCAAGAGACCCAGTACTTC
CDR3aa: CASSPRDSQETQYF

j_gene: TRBJ1-2
d_gene: .
len: 14
v_gene: TRBV27
abundance: .
CDR3nt: TGTGCCAGCAGTTTGAGCAGCGACTACTATGGCTACACCTTC
CDR3aa: CASSLSSDYYGYTF

j_gene: TRBJ2-2
d_gene: .
len: 16
v_gene: TRBV7-8
abundance: .
CDR3nt: TGTGCCAGCAGCTCCTACGAAGGAGCCTTCCCCGGGGAGCTGTTTTTT
CDR3aa: CASSSYEGAFPGELFF

j_gene: TRBJ2-7
d_gene: .
len: 16
v_gene: TRBV4-2
abundance: .
CDR3nt: TGTGCCAGCAGCCAAGAGACCTCGGGGGCCTCCTACGAGCAGTACTTC
CDR3aa: CASSQETSGASYEQYF

j_gene: TRBJ1-3
d_gene: .
len: 14
v_gene: TRBV7-2
abundance: .
CDR3nt: TGTGCCAGCAGCTTAAGCGGCTCTGGAAACACCATATATTTT
CDR3aa: CASSLSGSGNTIYF

j_gene: TRBJ2-6
d_gene: .
len: 15
v_gene: TRBV7-9
abundance: .
CDR3nt: TGTGCCAGCAGCTTATTAACTGCAGGGGCCAACGTCCTGACTTTC
CDR3aa: CASSLLTAGANVLTF

j_gene: TRBJ2-7
d_gene: TRBD2
len: 15
v_gene: TRBV27
abundance: .
CDR3nt: TGTGCCAGCAGTCCCGGGACTAGCTCGTCCTACGAGCAGTACTTC
CDR3aa: CASSPGTSSSYEQYF

j_gene: TRBJ1-5
d_gene: TRBD1
len: 13
v_gene: TRBV29-1
abundance: .
CDR3nt: TGCAGCGTAACAGGGGGGGGCAATCAGCCCCAGCATTTT
CDR3aa: CSVTGGGNQPQHF

j_gene: TRBJ2-7
d_gene: TRBD1
len: 15
v_gene: TRBV4-1
abundance: .
CDR3nt: TGCGCCAGCAGCCAACAGGGACAGGGGACCTACGAGCAGTACTTC
CDR3aa: CASSQQGQGTYEQYF

j_gene: TRBJ1-2
d_gene: .
len: 13
v_gene: TRBV7-9
abundance: .
CDR3nt: TGTGCCAGCAGCTCGCGGGCAGAGCAAGGCTACACCTTC
CDR3aa: CASSSRAEQGYTF

j_gene: TRBJ1-2
d_gene: TRBD1
len: 17
v_gene: TRBV29-1
abundance: .
CDR3nt: TGCAGCGTTGAAGATGACAGGGGAACTCATACTAACTATGGCTACACCTTC
CDR3aa: CSVEDDRGTHTNYGYTF

j_gene: TRBJ2-7
d_gene: TRBD1
len: 14
v_gene: TRBV27
abundance: once
CDR3nt: TGTGCCAGTAGAAACCCGGACAGGGAGGACGAGCAGTACTTC
CDR3aa: CASRNPDREDEQYF

j_gene: TRBJ2-1
d_gene: .
len: 14
v_gene: TRBV4-1
abundance: .
CDR3nt: TGCGCCAGCAGCCAAGTGCAGGGCTACAATGAGCAGTTCTTC
CDR3aa: CASSQVQGYNEQFF

j_gene: TRBJ2-7
d_gene: TRBD1
len: 14
v_gene: TRBV7-2
abundance: .
CDR3nt: TGTGCCAGCAGCAACGACAGGGGGCGATCCGAGCAGTACTTC
CDR3aa: CASSNDRGRSEQYF

j_gene: TRBJ2-3
d_gene: .
len: 13
v_gene: TRBV5-1
abundance: .
CDR3nt: TGCGCCAGCAGCTTGGTTCGTACAGATACGCAGTATTTT
CDR3aa: CASSLVRTDTQYF

j_gene: TRBJ1-1
d_gene: TRBD1
len: 15
v_gene: TRBV13
abundance: .
CDR3nt: TGTGCCAGCACCCTCAGGAGGGGGCTTGACGGTGAAGCTTTCTTT
CDR3aa: CASTLRRGLDGEAFF

j_gene: TRBJ2-4
d_gene: TRBD2
len: 17
v_gene: TRBV7-8
abundance: .
CDR3nt: TGTGCCAGCAGCTTATTTGCGGGGGGCAGGTCCAAAAACATTCAGTACTTC
CDR3aa: CASSLFAGGRSKNIQYF

j_gene: TRBJ2-5
d_gene: TRBD2
len: 17
v_gene: TRBV11-3
abundance: .
CDR3nt: TGTGCCAGCAGCTTAGATTTCCCAGCGGGGGGCGAGGAGACCCAGTACTTC
CDR3aa: CASSLDFPAGGEETQYF

j_gene: TRBJ2-5
d_gene: .
len: 15
v_gene: TRBV7-6
abundance: .
CDR3nt: TGTGCCAGCAGCTACCTGGGTACCATGGGGGAGACCCAGTACTTC
CDR3aa: CASSYLGTMGETQYF

j_gene: TRBJ2-5
d_gene: .
len: 18
v_gene: TRBV12-2
abundance: .
CDR3nt: TGTGCAAGTCGCTTAGCGGGGTACCTTTTAGGGACAGCGGAGACCCAGTACTTC
CDR3aa: CASRLAGYLLGTAETQYF

j_gene: TRBJ2-3
d_gene: .
len: 13
v_gene: TRBV14
abundance: once
CDR3nt: TGTGCCAGCAGCCAAGCCTTTAGAGATACGCAGTATTTT
CDR3aa: CASSQAFRDTQYF

j_gene: TRBJ2-1
d_gene: TRBD1
len: 15
v_gene: TRBV6-1
abundance: once
CDR3nt: TGTGCCAGCAGGGCCCTGACAGGGGGCGCCAATGAGCAGTTCTTC
CDR3aa: CASRALTGGANEQFF

j_gene: TRBJ2-6
d_gene: TRBD1
len: 18
v_gene: TRBV5-5
abundance: once
CDR3nt: TGTGCCAGCAACAATATCCCGGGACAGGGGGTTGGGGCCAACGTCCTGACTTTC
CDR3aa: CASNNIPGQGVGANVLTF

j_gene: TRBJ2-7
d_gene: .
len: 14
v_gene: TRBV27
abundance: .
CDR3nt: TGTGCCAGCAGTTTCGGGGCACAAGGTCGCGAGCAGTACTTC
CDR3aa: CASSFGAQGREQYF

j_gene: TRBJ2-1
d_gene: .
len: 15
v_gene: TRBV27
abundance: .
CDR3nt: TGTGCCAGCTCTCTGGTGGGATCGGACTACAATGAGCAGTTCTTC
CDR3aa: CASSLVGSDYNEQFF

j_gene: TRBJ2-1
d_gene: TRBD2
len: 14
v_gene: TRBV4-3
abundance: .
CDR3nt: TGCGCCAGCAGCCCCTCCGGGAGGTTCAATGAGCAGTTCTTC
CDR3aa: CASSPSGRFNEQFF

j_gene: TRBJ2-1
d_gene: TRBD2
len: 15
v_gene: TRBV5-1
abundance: .
CDR3nt: TGCGCCAGCAGCTCCGGACCGAGCGGGGGGGCCGAGCAGTTCTTC
CDR3aa: CASSSGPSGGAEQFF

j_gene: TRBJ2-1
d_gene: TRBD2
len: 15
v_gene: TRBV19
abundance: many
CDR3nt: TGTGCCAGTAGTGTCACTAGCGGCACCTACAATGAGCAGTTCTTC
CDR3aa: CASSVTSGTYNEQFF

j_gene: TRBJ1-6
d_gene: .
len: 15
v_gene: TRBV4-3
abundance: .
CDR3nt: TGCGCCAGCAGCCAAGGACGATTCAGGAATTCACCCCTCCACTTT
CDR3aa: CASSQGRFRNSPLHF

j_gene: TRBJ1-1
d_gene: .
len: 16
v_gene: TRBV19
abundance: .
CDR3nt: TGTGCCAGTAGTATACCCCCCCTTGACAGGAGATTTGAAGCTTTCTTT
CDR3aa: CASSIPPLDRRFEAFF

j_gene: TRBJ1-2
d_gene: .
len: 13
v_gene: TRBV29-1
abundance: .
CDR3nt: TGCAGCGTTGACGCCAGGGAGTACGGTGGCTACACCTTC
CDR3aa: CSVDAREYGGYTF

j_gene: TRBJ1-5
d_gene: .
len: 16
v_gene: TRBV4-1
abundance: few
CDR3nt: TGCGCCAGCAGCCAAGATCAGCCAGGAAGCAATCAGCCCCAGCATTTT
CDR3aa: CASSQDQPGSNQPQHF

j_gene: TRBJ2-7
d_gene: TRBD2
len: 14
v_gene: TRBV7-2
abundance: once
CDR3nt: TGTGCCAGCAGCTTAGAGACGGGAGGGAACGAGCAGTACTTC
CDR3aa: CASSLETGGNEQYF

j_gene: TRBJ2-7
d_gene: .
len: 12
v_gene: TRBV4-2
abundance: .
CDR3nt: TGTGCCAGCAGCCAAGATGGGGACGAGCAGTACTTC
CDR3aa: CASSQDGDEQYF

j_gene: TRBJ1-5
d_gene: TRBD1
len: 16
v_gene: TRBV4-2
abundance: .
CDR3nt: TGTGCCAGCAGCCAAGAGGGGACAGGGCCCAATCAGCCCCAGCATTTT
CDR3aa: CASSQEGTGPNQPQHF

j_gene: TRBJ2-2
d_gene: .
len: 14
v_gene: TRBV7-2
abundance: .
CDR3nt: TGTGCCAGCAGCTTGACAGTCGGGACCGGGGAGCTGTTTTTT
CDR3aa: CASSLTVGTGELFF

j_gene: TRBJ2-7
d_gene: .
len: 12
v_gene: TRBV7-9
abundance: .
CDR3nt: TGTGCCAGCAGCGCCCTTTCCTACGAGCAGTACTTC
CDR3aa: CASSALSYEQYF

j_gene: TRBJ2-5
d_gene: .
len: 14
v_gene: TRBV9
abundance: few
CDR3nt: TGTGCCAGCAGCGTAGGTTCTAGCGAAGAGACCCAGTACTTC
CDR3aa: CASSVGSSEETQYF

j_gene: TRBJ1-1
d_gene: .
len: 13
v_gene: TRBV4-1
abundance: .
CDR3nt: TGCGCCAGCAGCCAAGATTCGACAATTGAAGCTTTCTTT
CDR3aa: CASSQDSTIEAFF

j_gene: TRBJ2-7
d_gene: TRBD2
len: 16
v_gene: TRBV4-1
abundance: .
CDR3nt: TGCGCCAGCAGCCAAGAACTAGCGGGGGGATCCTACGAGCAGTACTTC
CDR3aa: CASSQELAGGSYEQYF

j_gene: TRBJ2-5
d_gene: TRBD2
len: 17
v_gene: TRBV13
abundance: .
CDR3nt: TGTGCCAGCAGCAGAACTGCCGGGACTAGCGGGGAAGAGACCCAGTACTTC
CDR3aa: CASSRTAGTSGEETQYF

j_gene: TRBJ2-4
d_gene: .
len: 15
v_gene: TRBV6-5
abundance: .
CDR3nt: TGTGCCAGCAGCCCAGGGGCAGTAGCCAAAAACATTCAGTACTTC
CDR3aa: CASSPGAVAKNIQYF

j_gene: TRBJ1-4
d_gene: .
len: 15
v_gene: TRBV10-3
abundance: .
CDR3nt: TGTGCCATCAGTGGGGGAGCAACAACTAATGAAAAACTGTTTTTT
CDR3aa: CAISGGATTNEKLFF

j_gene: TRBJ2-7
d_gene: .
len: 15
v_gene: TRBV4-3
abundance: .
CDR3nt: TGCGCCAGCAGCCAAGATCGTGCAGAACACTACGAGCAGTACTTC
CDR3aa: CASSQDRAEHYEQYF

j_gene: TRBJ2-3
d_gene: TRBD2
len: 15
v_gene: TRBV5-4
abundance: .
CDR3nt: TGTGCCAGCAGCTTCGGACTAGCGGGCACAGATACGCAGTATTTT
CDR3aa: CASSFGLAGTDTQYF